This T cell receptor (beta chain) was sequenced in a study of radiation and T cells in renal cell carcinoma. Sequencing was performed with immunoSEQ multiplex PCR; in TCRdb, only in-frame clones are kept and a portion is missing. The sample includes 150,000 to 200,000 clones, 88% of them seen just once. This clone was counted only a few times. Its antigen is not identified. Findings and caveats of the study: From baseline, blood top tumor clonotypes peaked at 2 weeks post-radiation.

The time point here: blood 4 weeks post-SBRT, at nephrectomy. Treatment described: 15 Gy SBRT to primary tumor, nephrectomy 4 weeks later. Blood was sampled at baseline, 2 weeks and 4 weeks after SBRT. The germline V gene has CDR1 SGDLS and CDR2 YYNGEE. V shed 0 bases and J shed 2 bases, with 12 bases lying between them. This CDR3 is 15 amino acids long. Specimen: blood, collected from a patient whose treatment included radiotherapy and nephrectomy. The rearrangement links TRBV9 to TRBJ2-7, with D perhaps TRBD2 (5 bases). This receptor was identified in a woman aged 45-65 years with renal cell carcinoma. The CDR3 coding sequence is TGTGCCAGCAGCGTAGAGGCTAGCCGGACCTACGAGCAGTACTTC. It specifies CASSVEASRTYEQYF.